One sample yielded the 15 T cell receptor beta chains listed below, sequenced in a study of blood T cell repertoires in COVID-19. Produced via immunoSEQ multiplex PCR; TCRdb's table is partial and in-frame only. The table records about 270,000 clones, roughly 93% of them present only once. The sequenced material came from PBMCs or T cells enriched from blood (not recorded which). Receptors were obtained from a woman aged 40 to 50 with acute COVID-19.

The rearrangement joins TRBV28 to TRBJ2-2; TRBD1 matches 11 bases. This CDR3 comprises 15 residues. Germline loops: CDR1 MDHEN, CDR2 SYDVKM. The trim removed 3 bases at V and 5 bases at J, leaving 2 bases unmatched. The chain's CDR3 is CASSFRDRGTGELFF. CDR3 coding DNA: TGTGCCAGCAGTTTTAGGGACAGGGGGACCGGGGAGCTGTTTTTT.

The chain couples TRBV19 to TRBJ1-5; D is possibly TRBD1 (6 bases). Trimming removed 6 bases at V and 6 bases at J, with 18 bases between. This CDR3 has 15 residues. The germline V gene has CDR1 LNHDA and CDR2 SQIVND (reference sequence). CDR3 in amino acids: CASSDIQGLSQPQHF. CDR3 nucleotide sequence: TGTGCCAGTAGCGATATACAGGGATTGAGTCAGCCCCAGCATTTT.

This chain joins TRBV21-1 and TRBJ2-7; the table's D call of TRBD1 was not tested on the DNA. TRBV21-1 counts as a pseudogene. CDR3 length: 12 amino acids. The CDR3, as DNA: TGTGCCAGCAGACAGAAGAACTGGGAGCAGTACTTC. Translating it yields CASRQKNWEQYF.

The V call is TRBV11-1, the J call TRBJ2-1; 11 nucleotides match TRBD2. Germline values: CDR1 SGHAT, CDR2 FQDESV (reference sequence). This CDR3 region has 16 residues. Trimming removed 4 bases from V and 5 bases from J; junction bases left unmatched: 7. As DNA, the CDR3 is TGTGCCAGCAGCTACGTTAGCGGGAGGGCGAACAATGAGCAGTTCTTC. Amino acids: CASSYVSGRANNEQFF.

The chain uses TRBV6-6 and TRBJ2-1; tentative D call: TRBD2 (5 bases). V shed 0 bases and J shed 7 bases, with 10 bases lying between them. The CDR3 is made up of 14 amino acids. Germline loops: CDR1 MNHNY, CDR2 SVGAGI (reference sequence). CDR3 sequence (DNA): TGTGCCAGCAGTTACTCAGGAACGGGAAATGAGCAGTTCTTC. The encoded protein is CASSYSGTGNEQFF.

The rearrangement joins TRBV2 to TRBJ1-1, with 7 bases lining up with TRBD1. Trimming removed 4 bases from V and 6 bases from J; junction bases left unmatched: 11. CDR1 and CDR2 from the germline V gene are SNHLY and FYNNEI. The CDR3 runs to 15 residues. Here the CDR3 DNA reads TGTGCCAGCAGTGGACAGGGTCTGACGAGTGCTGAAGCTTTCTTT. Encoded protein: CASSGQGLTSAEAFF.

This clone turned up a few times. The V and J genes are TRBV4-1 and TRBJ2-1; 9 nucleotides agree with TRBD2. V lost 0 bases, J lost 4 bases, and 4 bases stayed unmatched. CDR1 is MGHRA and CDR2 is YSYEKL in the germline V gene. The CDR3 is made up of 16 amino acids. The CDR3 DNA follows: TGCGCCAGCAGCCAAGAGGCTAGCGGGGCGTACAATGAGCAGTTCTTC. This encodes CASSQEASGAYNEQFF.

J is TRBJ2-7 and V is TRBV18, with TRBD1 matching over 10 bases. Trimming took 3 bases from V and 6 from J; bases not matched to a gene: 5. CDR3 size: 14 residues. The germline CDR1 and CDR2 sequences are KGHSH and LQKENI. The CDR3 sequence: CASSPDRGLSEQYF. The CDR3 coding sequence is TGTGCCAGCTCACCCGACAGGGGGCTTTCCGAGCAGTACTTC.

The chain is built from TRBV7-2 and TRBJ2-3; 11 bases fit TRBD1. The V gene end was trimmed by 5 bases and the J gene end by 3 bases; junction bases not matched to a gene: 10. The CDR3 covers 17 residues. CDR1 and CDR2 from the germline V gene are SGHTA and FQGNSA. CDR3 amino acids: CASSRDRGTGRTDTQYF. The CDR3 DNA sequence: TGTGCCAGCAGCCGGGACAGGGGGACCGGTCGGACAGATACGCAGTATTTT.

The genes are TRBV24-1 and TRBJ1-5; tentatively, D is TRBD1 (6 bases). The CDR3 is 16 amino acids. Germline values: CDR1 KGHDR, CDR2 SFDVKD. The V end was cut by 4 bases, the J end by 2 bases, with 14 bases between. CDR3: CATSESGQLGNQPQHF. As DNA, the CDR3 is TGTGCCACCAGTGAAAGCGGACAGTTGGGCAATCAGCCCCAGCATTTT.

The chain has TRBV30 and TRBJ2-3; a possible D gene is TRBD2 (5 bases). The CDR3 has 15 amino acids. Germline lookup yields CDR1 GTSNPN and CDR2 SVGIG (reference sequence). V gave up 2 bases and J gave up 6 bases, with 18 bases separating them. The CDR3 loop reads CAWSFSGWGVDTQYF. The CDR3 DNA reads TGTGCCTGGAGTTTTAGTGGTTGGGGAGTTGATACGCAGTATTTT. Based on the CDR3 plus reference TRBV30 and TRBJ2-3, the full variable domain is SQTIHQWPATLVQPVGSPLSLECTVEGTSNPNLYWYRQAAGRGLQLLFYSVGIGQISSEVPQNLSASRPQDRQFILSSKKLLLSDSGFYLCAWSFSGWGVDTQYFGPGTRLTVL.

In this sample, this clone turned up once. The chain joins TRBV7-9 to TRBJ2-2, with TRBD1 as a possible D gene (6 bases). V lost 3 bases and J lost 6, with 11 bases in between. Germline CDR1 and CDR2: SEHNR and FQNEAQ (reference sequence). This CDR3 is built from 14 residues. The CDR3 loop reads CASSFWQGSGELFF. In DNA, the CDR3 is TGTGCCAGCAGCTTTTGGCAGGGGTCCGGGGAGCTGTTTTTT.

This chain uses TRBV9 with TRBJ1-6; the match to TRBD1 covers 7 bases. J gave up 1 base and V 3 bases, and 1 base lay outside the gene matches. CDR3 length equals 15 residues. The germline CDR1 and CDR2 sequences are SGDLS and YYNGEE. Here the CDR3 reads CASSGQGSYNSPLHF. The CDR3 nucleotides read TGTGCCAGCAGCGGACAGGGTTCCTATAATTCACCCCTCCACTTT.

The chain joins TRBV14 to TRBJ1-3, with 7 bases matching TRBD1. Germline trimming cut 4 bases from V and 0 bases from J; bases unmatched to any gene: 6. The CDR3 is 16 amino acids. The germline V gene has CDR1 SGHDN and CDR2 FVKESK. The chain's CDR3 is CASSRQGHISGNTIYF. The CDR3 region has the DNA TGTGCCAGCAGCCGACAGGGACACATCTCTGGAAACACCATATATTTT.

This clone has just one count. The V and J genes are TRBV5-1 and TRBJ2-7; tentative D call: TRBD2 (6 bases). V lost 0 bases and J lost 1, with 8 bases in between. Per the germline V gene, CDR1 is SGHRS and CDR2 is YFSETQ. This CDR3 spans 14 amino acids. The CDR3 sequence is CASSLAGRSYEQYF. CDR3 nucleotide sequence: TGCGCCAGCAGCTTGGCCGGGAGATCCTACGAGCAGTACTTC.